This T cell receptor (beta chain) was recovered during a study of shared clonotypes between healthy human individuals. Overall study context: The plates for each donor numbered three CD4 naive, three CD4 memory, two CD8 naive and one CD8 memory.

Profiling relied on immunoSEQ multiplex PCR, and the TCRdb table lists in-frame clones only, not all of them. The sample has fewer than 800,000 clones; 92% are singletons. This CDR3 contains 15 residues. Trimming removed 3 bases from V and 3 bases from J; junction bases left unmatched: 6. Germline V gene data show CDR1 as SGHVS and CDR2 as FQNEAQ. CD45RO-negative, CCR7-positively selected cells formed the naive CD8 fraction, excluding terminally differentiated effector memory CD45RA+ cells. The chain combines TRBV7-8 with TRBJ2-7; 9 bases are a match to TRBD1. This clonotype was sampled from a young man in good health. The specimen was naive CD8+ T cells sorted from blood. The CDR3 nucleotides read TGTGCCAGCAGCTTGAACCGGGACAGGGACTACGAGCAGTACTTC. It specifies CASSLNRDRDYEQYF.